Below, 9 T cell receptor beta chains from the same sample are listed, as sequenced in a study of blood T cell repertoires in COVID-19. Data came from immunoSEQ multiplex PCR; TCRdb stores just in-frame clones and leaves some out. Of about 140,000 clones in the sample, under 90% were seen once. Sample: peripheral blood. Receptor source: a human donor in a cohort sampled during active COVID-19.

CDR3 nucleotide sequence: TGTGCCAGCAGCTCGGACAGGGGACAGAACACTGAAGCTTTCTTT. Its protein product is CASSSDRGQNTEAFF. The gene calls are TRBV7-3 and TRBJ1-1, with 9 nucleotides matching TRBD1. The junction had 4 bases not matched to a gene; V was cut back by 4 bases and J by 1 base. This CDR3 is 15 amino acids long. Germline values: CDR1 SGHTA, CDR2 FQGTGA.

J is TRBJ1-5 and V is TRBV6-6; D is undetermined. Germline lookup yields CDR1 MNHNY and CDR2 SVGAGI (reference sequence). The CDR3 sequence is 14 residues long. The ends were cut back, 4 bases at V and 5 bases at J, with 12 bases in the middle. The CDR3, as DNA: TGTGCCAGCAGTTTAGGTTCGGGTTATCAGCCCCAGCATTTT. Its translation is CASSLGSGYQPQHF.

This sequence joins TRBV28 and TRBJ1-3; D possibly corresponds to TRBD1 (5 bases). This CDR3 comprises 16 residues. CDR1 MDHEN and CDR2 SYDVKM come from the germline V gene. With 2 bases removed from V and 0 bases from J, the gap between germline ends came to 11 bases. This CDR3 is CASSLGRAYSGNTIYF. CDR3 coding DNA: TGTGCCAGCAGTTTAGGCAGGGCCTACTCTGGAAACACCATATATTTT.

The V call is TRBV2, the J call TRBJ2-1; D is undetermined. V was cut by 0 bases and J by 1 base, with 7 bases left in between. This CDR3 is built from 15 residues. CDR1 is SNHLY and CDR2 is FYNNEI in the germline V gene. The CDR3 spells CASSEALDSYNEQFF. The DNA of the CDR3 is TGTGCCAGCAGTGAAGCGTTAGATTCCTACAATGAGCAGTTCTTC.

The rearrangement joins TRBV7-3 to TRBJ2-1; possible D gene TRBD1, 6 bases. The CDR3 runs to 13 residues. The ends were cut back, 5 bases at V and 3 bases at J, with 8 bases in the middle. CDR1 is SGHTA, CDR2 FQGTGA, per germline. CDR3 loop: CASSTTGYNEQFF. Here the CDR3 DNA reads TGTGCCAGCAGCACGACAGGCTACAATGAGCAGTTCTTC.

V gene TRBV18 combines with J gene TRBJ2-7; 12 nucleotides agree with TRBD2. V lost 0 bases to trimming and J lost 2 bases; unmatched junction nucleotides: 8. The CDR3 is made up of 18 amino acids. Looked up from germline, CDR1 is KGHSH and CDR2 is LQKENI. CDR3 sequence (DNA): TGTGCCAGCTCACCACCTGGAGGACTAGCGGGGAACCCCTACGAGCAGTACTTC. Its translation is CASSPPGGLAGNPYEQYF. Based on the CDR3 plus reference TRBV18 and TRBJ2-7, the full variable domain is NAGVMQNPRHLVRRRGQEARLRCSPMKGHSHVYWYRQLPEEGLKFMVYLQKENIIDESGMPKERFSAEFPKEGPSILRIQQVVRGDSAAYFCASSPPGGLAGNPYEQYFGPGTRLTVT.

The chain carries TRBV13 and TRBJ2-2, with D unresolved. The germline gives CDR1 PRHDT, CDR2 FYEKMQ (reference sequence). V was pared by 4 bases and J by 3 bases, with 12 bases between. This CDR3 region has 15 residues. The CDR3 reads CASSSGLLDTGELFF. DNA for the CDR3: TGTGCCAGCAGCTCCGGGTTGCTAGACACCGGGGAGCTGTTTTTT.

V usage is TRBV28 and J usage is TRBJ1-1; D is unclear. Germline CDR1 reads MDHEN; CDR2 reads SYDVKM. V was clipped by 2 bases and J by 2 bases, with 9 bases between them. The CDR3 runs to 14 residues. The CDR3 coding sequence is TGTGCCAGCAGTTTAAAGCTTTTAAACACTGAAGCTTTCTTT. This sequence encodes CASSLKLLNTEAFF.

J is TRBJ1-2 and V is TRBV3-1 (or the pseudogene TRBV3-2), with D perhaps TRBD1 (6 bases). Germline V CDR1 and CDR2: LGHDT, YNNKEL (reference sequence). V lost 0 bases, J lost 4 bases, and 21 bases lay in between. CDR3 length equals 18 residues. The CDR3 region has the DNA TGTGCCAGCAGCCAAGAGTGGGGGGGCGCCTTTTGGAGCTATGGCTACACCTTC. It codes for CASSQEWGGAFWSYGYTF.